This T cell receptor (beta chain) was obtained from a study of radiation and T cells in renal cell carcinoma. Study-wide background: Nephrectomy followed 15 Gy stereotactic body radiation by 4 weeks.

Comments on this clone: Antigen specificity is unknown.

V was shortened by 4 bases and J by 5 bases, with 11 bases between the two germline ends. The V gene's germline CDR1 is SEHNR and CDR2 FQNEAQ (reference sequence). There are 13 residues in the CDR3. Overall study findings and caveats: In blood, top tumor clones expanded by 2 weeks, shrinking by 4. No pretreatment tumor biopsies were available for baseline clonotypes.

The time point: baseline pretreatment blood. Treatment: 15 Gy SBRT to primary tumor, nephrectomy 4 weeks later. Clear cell pathology was present in this patient's renal cell carcinoma. This table comes from immunoSEQ multiplex PCR, and its TCRdb copy is limited to in-frame clones, with some not included. The sample shows more than 140,000 clones, roughly 83% of them seen only once. The receptor's source is a woman between 45 and 65 years old with renal cell carcinoma. Specimen: blood, collected from a patient whose treatment included radiotherapy and nephrectomy. The chain combines TRBV7-9 with TRBJ1-1; D is unclear. CDR3 in DNA: TGTGCCAGCAGCTCGAAGGGTTTTACTGAAGCTTTCTTT. It encodes CASSSKGFTEAFF.